The 19 T cell receptor beta chains given below trace back to one sample, sequenced in a study of patients and donors after allogeneic stem cell transplantation. One entry per CDR3 protein results from TCRdb running MiXCR on the RT-PCR reads. The repertoire has about 160,000 distinct CDR3 sequences, about a quarter of them found once; the top ten carry around 26%. The sequenced sample consisted of blood, either unsorted or a sorted T cell fraction (not recorded which). The source is a human donor who was either an allogeneic HSCT recipient or a stem cell or donor lymphocyte infusion donor (not recorded which). It is not recorded whose cells these are; they may come from a transplant donor.

The chain links TRBV12-3 or TRBV12-4 to TRBJ1-1; TRBD1 might be the D (6 bases). Trimming removed 1 base from V and 11 bases from J, with 11 bases in between. The CDR3 is 12 residues long. The CDR3 nucleotides read TGTGCCAGCAGTTTAGGGACAGCGGCGGCTTTCTTT. This codes for CASSLGTAAAFF.

This clonotype turned up a few times. The rearrangement joins TRBV20-1 to TRBJ2-7; D tentatively fits TRBD1 or TRBD2 (5 bases each). V was pared by 4 bases and J by 7 bases, with 17 bases between. The CDR3 spans 13 residues. Germline loops: CDR1 DFQATT, CDR2 SNEGSKA (reference sequence). CDR3 sequence reads: CSATGRRMEEQYF. CDR3 bases: TGCAGTGCTACGGGACGCCGGATGGAGGAGCAGTACTTC.

There are a few counts of this clonotype. The chain employs TRBV12-3 or TRBV12-4 and TRBJ1-1; D may be TRBD1 (5 bases). The CDR3 has 12 amino acids. Deletions cut 6 bases from V and 12 bases from J, with 17 bases between. CDR3 protein: CASSPGRGVPFF. CDR3 DNA: TGTGCCAGCAGCCCCGGTAGGGGTGTACCTTTCTTT.

This clonotype was observed a handful of times. The V and J genes are TRBV15 and TRBJ1-5; D not resolved. The CDR3 covers 12 residues. The ends were cut back, 4 bases at V and 5 bases at J, with 6 bases in the middle. Per the germline V gene, CDR1 is LNHNV and CDR2 is YYDKDF (reference sequence). CDR3 bases: TGTGCCACCAGCAAGGGCGATCAGCCCCAGCATTTT. Its protein product is CATSKGDQPQHF. The full variable domain, in which reference TRBV15 and TRBJ1-5 provide the parts outside the CDR3, is DAMVIQNPRYQVTQFGKPVTLSCSQTLNHNVMYWYQQKSSQAPKLLFHYYDKDFNNEADTPDNFQSRRPNTSFCFLDIRSPGLGDTAMYLCATSKGDQPQHFGDGTRLSIL.

This clonotype came up many times. The rearrangement uses TRBV6-2 or TRBV6-3 and TRBJ2-7, with D unclear. V dropped 6 bases and J dropped 3 bases, with 12 bases sitting between them. The V gene's germline CDR1 is MNHEY and CDR2 SVGEGT. This CDR3 is built from 13 residues. The CDR3 sequence is CASSLGRNYEQYF. As DNA, the CDR3 is TGTGCCAGCAGCCTTGGGCGGAACTACGAGCAGTACTTC.

The chain is built from TRBV29-1 and TRBJ1-5; no definite D call. Trimming pared 4 bases from V and 3 bases from J, leaving 10 bases between. The germline V gene has CDR1 SQVTM and CDR2 ANQGSEA. The CDR3 is made up of 13 amino acids. The CDR3 bases are TGCAGCGTTGGAGGTCAGTCCAATCAGCCCCAGCATTTT. Its translation: CSVGGQSNQPQHF.

The rearrangement links TRBV12-3 or TRBV12-4 to TRBJ1-4; tentatively, D is TRBD1 (5 bases). The CDR3 length is 14 residues. V was shortened by 5 bases and J by 4 bases, with 11 bases between the two germline ends. In nucleotides, the CDR3 is TGTGCCAGCAGTGCCGGGACCCTTAATGAAAAACTGTTTTTT. Amino acid sequence: CASSAGTLNEKLFF.

This clonotype was recorded a few times. The chain is built from TRBV27 and TRBJ2-4; D unclear. Trimming took off 4 bases at V and 0 bases at J, with 13 bases between the two ends. This CDR3 region has 16 residues. Germline V gives CDR1 MNHEY, CDR2 SMNVEV (reference sequence). The DNA for the CDR3 is TGTGCCAGCAGTTCATTGACACGACTAGCCAAAAACATTCAGTACTTC. It is translated as CASSSLTRLAKNIQYF.

V and J are TRBV20-1 and TRBJ2-7, with 7 nucleotides matching TRBD2. The germline V gene encodes CDR1 DFQATT and CDR2 SNEGSKA (reference sequence). The CDR3 is 16 amino acids. The ends lost 1 base at V and 0 bases at J; junction bases unmatched: 9. CDR3 protein: CSARVSTSLSSYEQYF. Here the CDR3 DNA reads TGCAGTGCTAGAGTCTCGACTAGCTTAAGCTCCTACGAGCAGTACTTC.

The chain has TRBV12-3 or TRBV12-4 and TRBJ1-1; 7 bases fit TRBD1. V shed 6 bases and J 4 bases; nucleotides not matched to a gene: 8. The CDR3 totals 14 residues. The CDR3 sequence is CASSIQGSSTEAFF. The CDR3 DNA reads as TGTGCCAGCAGCATACAGGGGTCGAGCACTGAAGCTTTCTTT.

This clonotype was seen a handful of times. The chain is built from TRBV10-3 and TRBJ1-5; D may be TRBD1 (6 bases). This CDR3 is built from 14 residues. Between the trimmed V and J ends, which lost 0 bases and 9 bases, there was a span of 12 bases. CDR1 is ENHRY and CDR2 is SYGVKD in the germline V gene. This CDR3 is CAISESGGSGPQHF. Here the CDR3 DNA reads TGTGCCATCAGTGAGTCCGGGGGCTCAGGGCCCCAGCATTTT.

The V gene is TRBV5-6, the J gene TRBJ1-6, with TRBD1 identical over 7 bases. Germline V CDR1 and CDR2: SGHDT, YYEEEE. V lost 5 bases to trimming and J lost 5 bases; unmatched junction nucleotides: 7. The CDR3 runs to 15 residues. CDR3 in amino acids: CASSKYDRDNSPLHF. The CDR3, as DNA: TGTGCCAGCAGTAAATACGACAGGGATAATTCACCCCTCCACTTT.

This clonotype was recorded a few times. This chain links TRBV20-1 with TRBJ2-3; D is perhaps TRBD1 or TRBD2 (5 bases each). Germline CDR1 DFQATT, CDR2 SNEGSKA (reference sequence). CDR3 length: 16 amino acids. The CDR3 is CNVPVAGGTSTDTQYF. Written as DNA, the CDR3 is TGCAATGTGCCGGTGGCTGGGGGAACTAGCACAGATACGCAGTATTTT.

This clonotype was seen a few times. The CDR3 DNA is TGTGCCAGCAGCTCTACAAGGGGTACTGGCTACACCTTC. Its translation is CASSSTRGTGYTF. The rearrangement joins TRBV11-3 to TRBJ1-2; TRBD1 might be the D (5 bases). The germline V gene has CDR1 SGHNT and CDR2 YENEEA. The CDR3 sequence is 13 residues long. V was pared by 4 bases and J by 7 bases, with 13 bases between.

This clonotype was recorded a few times. The genes are TRBV27 and TRBJ2-3; D may be TRBD2 (6 bases). V was cut by 8 bases and J by 0 bases, with 15 bases left in between. CDR1 is MNHEY and CDR2 is SMNVEV in the germline V gene (reference sequence). The CDR3 covers 15 residues. CDR3 region: CASGYNSGSTDTQYF. The DNA for the CDR3 is TGTGCCAGCGGTTATAATAGCGGAAGCACAGATACGCAGTATTTT.

This clonotype was counted only a few times. The chain has TRBV20-1 and TRBJ2-1, with 12 positions matching TRBD2. The CDR3 has 17 amino acids. The germline V gene encodes CDR1 DFQATT and CDR2 SNEGSKA (reference sequence). V trimming: 6 bases; J trimming: 3 bases; junction bases outside the gene matches: 12. In nucleotides, the CDR3 is TGCAGTGCGAGAACTAGCGGGAGGCAACAGTTCTACAATGAGCAGTTCTTC. Its translation: CSARTSGRQQFYNEQFF.

The chain combines TRBV25-1 with TRBJ2-1; D gene ambiguous. The germline V gene has CDR1 MGHDK and CDR2 SYGVNS. The CDR3 length is 13 residues. Trimming removed 1 base at V and 8 bases at J, with 9 bases between. CDR3 protein: CASSEFPGDEQFF. The CDR3 DNA is TGTGCCAGCAGTGAATTCCCCGGCGATGAGCAGTTCTTC.

V usage is TRBV21-1 and J usage is TRBJ1-1; the table's D gene call, TRBD1, was not cross checked with the DNA. TRBV21-1 is termed a pseudogene. The CDR3 consists of 15 residues. CDR3 nucleotides: TGTGCCAGCAGCCCCCGGACAGTTCCGAACACTGAAGCTTTCTTT. This translates into CASSPRTVPNTEAFF.

The genes are TRBV5-1 and TRBJ1-1; possibly TRBD1 for D (5 bases). The CDR3 has 14 residues. Trimming pared 0 bases from V and 5 bases from J, leaving 11 bases between. Germline values: CDR1 SGHRS, CDR2 YFSETQ. CDR3 sequence reads: CASSLVARDTEAFF. The CDR3 DNA is TGCGCCAGCAGCTTGGTGGCCAGGGATACTGAAGCTTTCTTT.